The T cell receptor beta chain described here comes from a study of blood T cell repertoires in COVID-19. Study as a whole: Sites in the United States, Italy and Spain provided acute and convalescent COVID-19 samples. Sample material is recorded as cDNA or gDNA derived from T cells, B-cell-depleted T cells, or PBMCs.

Under the authors' procedure: Reference gene primer amplification yielded estimated nucleated cell counts. Repertoires were generated with immunoSEQ multiplex PCR, while TCRdb's copy carries only in-frame clones and drops some. Clonal size and the V and J genes are those of that table, whereas D and trimming came from the DNA. The sample records about 63,000 clones, less than 80% being singletons. This clone was observed once. This CDR3 is built from 18 residues. Germline V CDR1 and CDR2: LGHDT, YNNKEL (reference sequence). Trimming took 1 base from V and 5 from J; bases not matched to a gene: 16. This rearrangement joins TRBV3-1 (or the pseudogene TRBV3-2) to TRBJ2-5, with TRBD2 identical over 7 bases. Input material: peripheral blood. This clonotype was obtained from a human donor in a cohort sampled during active COVID-19. CDR3 sequence reads: CASSQGMAGARPRETQYF. As DNA, the CDR3 is TGTGCCAGCAGCCAAGGTATGGCGGGAGCCCGCCCGAGGGAGACCCAGTACTTC.